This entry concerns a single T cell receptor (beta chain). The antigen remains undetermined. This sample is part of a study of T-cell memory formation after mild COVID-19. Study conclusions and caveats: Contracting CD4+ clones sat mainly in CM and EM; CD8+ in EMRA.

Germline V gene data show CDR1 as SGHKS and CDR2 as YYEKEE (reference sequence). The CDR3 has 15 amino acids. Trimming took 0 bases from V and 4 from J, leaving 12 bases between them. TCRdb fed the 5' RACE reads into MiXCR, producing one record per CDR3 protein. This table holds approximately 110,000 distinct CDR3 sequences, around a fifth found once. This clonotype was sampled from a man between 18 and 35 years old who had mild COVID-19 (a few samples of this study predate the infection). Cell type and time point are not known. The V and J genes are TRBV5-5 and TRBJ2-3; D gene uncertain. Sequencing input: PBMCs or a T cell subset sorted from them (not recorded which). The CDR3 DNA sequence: TGTGCCAGCAGCTTGGAGGACCACCGAGCAGATACGCAGTATTTT. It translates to CASSLEDHRADTQYF.